This T cell receptor beta chain comes out of a study of technical replicates of blood from several donors. Germline V gives CDR1 MDHEN, CDR2 SYDVKM. The CDR3 totals 13 residues. J gave up 0 bases and V 6 bases, and 1 base lay outside the gene matches. Assay: immunoSEQ multiplex PCR; the TCRdb copy retains only in-frame clones and omits some. The data contain about 80,000 clones, roughly 97% of them singletons. This chain uses TRBV28 with TRBJ2-7; 8 bases are a match to TRBD2. Sequenced input: T cells isolated from PBMCs. This sequence was found in a human donor in good health. CDR3 DNA: TGTGCCAGCAGGGGGACTAGCTCCTACGAGCAGTACTTC. Translation gives CASRGTSSYEQYF.